These T cell receptor beta chains were read from a single sample in a study of T cell responses to AZD1222 COVID-19 vaccine. Assay: immunoSEQ multiplex PCR; the TCRdb copy retains only in-frame clones and omits some. The sample gives fewer than 110,000 clones, around 92% of which show up once; about 9.1% is in the top ten. The specimen comprised peripheral blood, sampled 28 days after the second AZD1222 dose. The receptors stem from an adult who received the AZD1222 COVID-19 vaccine. CDR3s include the opening cysteine and the closing phenylalanine or tryptophan. D genes are given only for firm matches. Clone size is given for some rows only: seen once, a few or many times, or a class if the clone is expanded.

j_call d_call v_call clone_size cdr3_length cdr3_nt cdr3_aa
TRBJ1-1 TRBD1 TRBV2 - 13 TGTGCCAGCAGAGGGACAGGGGGAAGTTTAGCTTTCTTT CASRGTGGSLAFF
TRBJ1-2 - TRBV5-1 - 14 TGCGCCAGCAGCTCGACCTCAGGGAACTATGGCTACACCTTC CASSSTSGNYGYTF
TRBJ2-1 TRBD1 TRBV2 - 13 TGTGCCAGCAGGGGGGACAGACAAAATGAGCAGTTCTTC CASRGDRQNEQFF
TRBJ2-3 TRBD1 TRBV7-9 - 19 TGTGCCAGCAGCACGCACCGGGACAGGGGTTTTTCTAGCACAGATACGCAGTATTTT CASSTHRDRGFSSTDTQYF
TRBJ2-6 TRBD1 TRBV30 - 19 TGTGCCTGGAGTTCTACTCGGACAGGGGGCTCCTCTGGGGCCAACGTCCTGACTTTC CAWSSTRTGGSSGANVLTF
TRBJ1-4 - TRBV18 - 14 TGTGCCAGCTCAGACGAGAGGGGCAATGAAAAACTGTTTTTT CASSDERGNEKLFF
TRBJ1-6 - TRBV12-3/TRBV12-4 - 13 TGTGCCACCGGGCCGCTCGGGAATTCACCCCTCCACTTT CATGPLGNSPLHF
TRBJ1-6 TRBD1 TRBV19 - 15 TGTGCCAGTAGTACCACGGGACAGGTGAAATCACCCCTCCACTTT CASSTTGQVKSPLHF
TRBJ2-6 TRBD1 TRBV5-1 - 17 TGCGCCAGCAGTAAAGGGACAGGCTCTCCTGGGGCCAACGTCCTGACTTTC CASSKGTGSPGANVLTF
TRBJ1-5 TRBD1 TRBV10-3 once 14 TGTGCCATCAGGAGGACAGGGTCTAATCAGCCCCAGCATTTT CAIRRTGSNQPQHF
TRBJ2-1 TRBD2 TRBV19 - 20 TGTGCCAGTAGTATACGGGGGGGACTAGCGGGCCAGAGCTCCTACAATGAGCAGTTCTTC CASSIRGGLAGQSSYNEQFF
TRBJ1-2 TRBD1 TRBV5-4 - 13 TGTGCCAGCAGCACAACAGGGGGTCTTGGCTACACCTTC CASSTTGGLGYTF
TRBJ2-7 - TRBV7-9 - 18 TGTGCCAGCAGCTTGGCGGACCTAGGGGTCAATCGGGCCTACGAGCAGTACTTC CASSLADLGVNRAYEQYF
TRBJ2-2 TRBD1 TRBV2 - 15 TGTGCCAGCCGAACAGGGGGTGTGAACACCGGGGAGCTGTTTTTT CASRTGGVNTGELFF
TRBJ1-6 - TRBV5-1 - 17 TGCGCCAGCAGCCCAAAATGGGTCGAAGGGGAAAATTCACCCCTCCACTTT CASSPKWVEGENSPLHF
TRBJ1-5 - TRBV5-1 - 15 TGCGCCAGCAGCTTGGGGGTCGGCAGCAATCAGCCCCAGCATTTT CASSLGVGSNQPQHF
TRBJ1-5 - TRBV28 - 14 TGTGCCAGCAGGGGGCGTTATTCCAATCAGCCCCAGCATTTT CASRGRYSNQPQHF
TRBJ2-7 - TRBV20-1 - 14 TGCAGTGCTAGTTGGTACAGGGACTCCTACGAGCAGTACTTC CSASWYRDSYEQYF
TRBJ1-3 - TRBV21-1 - 13 TGTGCCAGCAGCAAAAAACTCGAAAACACCATATATTTT CASSKKLENTIYF
TRBJ2-3 TRBD2 TRBV9 - 20 TGTGCCAGCAGCGTAGGCCCGGGACTAGCTTCCTCCCGGGGCACAGATACGCAGTATTTT CASSVGPGLASSRGTDTQYF
TRBJ1-5 TRBD1 TRBV3-1/TRBV3-2 - 15 TGTGCCAGCAGCCAAGGGACAGGGTCCCCCCAGCCCCAGCATTTT CASSQGTGSPQPQHF
TRBJ1-2 - TRBV2 many 11 TGTGCCAGCAGTGACCGGTATGGCTACACCTTC CASSDRYGYTF
TRBJ2-1 - TRBV3-1/TRBV3-2 - 12 TGTGCCAGCAGCCGAGGGTTTGCTGAGCAGTTCTTC CASSRGFAEQFF
TRBJ2-7 - TRBV10-1 - 17 TGCGCCAGCAGTGAACCTGGACAGAAAAAGGTTACCTACGAGCAGTACTTC CASSEPGQKKVTYEQYF
TRBJ1-1 - TRBV3-1/TRBV3-2 - 14 TGTGCCAGCAGCCAAGGCCGGATGAACACTGAAGCTTTCTTT CASSQGRMNTEAFF
TRBJ1-6 - TRBV3-1/TRBV3-2 - 14 TGTGCCAGCAGCCCCCGGACAGATAATTCACCCCTCCACTTT CASSPRTDNSPLHF
TRBJ2-7 TRBD1 TRBV19 few 13 TGTGCCAGTAAGAGGCAGGGGGACTACGAGCAGTACTTC CASKRQGDYEQYF
TRBJ2-7 TRBD2 TRBV25-1 few 15 TGTGCCAGCAGTGAAACTAGCGGGAGTCTTGGCGAGCAGTACTTC CASSETSGSLGEQYF
TRBJ2-2 TRBD1 TRBV6-5 - 16 TGTGCCAGCAGTTACTCTTGGACAGGGGTCACCGGGGAGCTGTTTTTT CASSYSWTGVTGELFF
TRBJ1-5 - TRBV6-5 - 14 TGTGCCAGCGGGGGTGGGGGCGGCAATCAGCCCCAGCATTTT CASGGGGGNQPQHF
TRBJ1-5 - TRBV4-1 - 14 TGCGCCAGCAGCGCCCTCAGGGTTGATCAGCCCCAGCATTTT CASSALRVDQPQHF
TRBJ1-3 - TRBV2 - 14 TGTGCCAGCAGTTGGGGGCGAAGTGGAAACACCATATATTTT CASSWGRSGNTIYF
TRBJ1-5 - TRBV18 - 13 TGTGCCAGCTCACCGGGACGGAATCAGCCCCAGCATTTT CASSPGRNQPQHF
TRBJ2-3 TRBD1 TRBV11-3 once 15 TGTGCCAGCAGCGTGGGACAGGGAGAGGCGGATACGCAGTATTTT CASSVGQGEADTQYF
TRBJ1-3 - TRBV30 once 14 TGTGCCTCCTCCAGGGTGGGGACTGGAAACACCATATATTTT CASSRVGTGNTIYF
TRBJ2-1 - TRBV5-5 - 10 TGTGCCAGCAGTATGGGCGAGCAGTTCTTC CASSMGEQFF
TRBJ1-4 TRBD1 TRBV7-9 - 14 TGTGCCAGCAGCCATCGGGACAGGTTCGAAAAACTGTTTTTT CASSHRDRFEKLFF
TRBJ2-7 TRBD1 TRBV19 once 13 TGTGCCAGTAGTATCAGACAGGGGGACGAGCAGTACTTC CASSIRQGDEQYF
TRBJ1-6 TRBD1 TRBV27 - 15 TGTGCCAGCAGTCTCGCGACAGGGAAAAATTCACCCCTCCACTTT CASSLATGKNSPLHF
TRBJ1-6 TRBD1 TRBV4-3 once 15 TGCGCCAGCAGCCCCCGGTGGCAGGGGGATTCACCCCTCCACTTT CASSPRWQGDSPLHF
TRBJ1-2 TRBD1 TRBV4-1 - 15 TGCGCCAGCAGCCAAGCCGGGACAGGGCCCTATGGCTACACCTTC CASSQAGTGPYGYTF
TRBJ1-3 TRBD1 TRBV5-6 once 15 TGTGCCAGCAGGGACAGGGGGCGATCCGGAAACACCATATATTTT CASRDRGRSGNTIYF
TRBJ2-7 - TRBV5-6 - 15 TGTGCCAGCAGCTTGGCGGGAGCAAGCTCCTACGAGCAGTACTTC CASSLAGASSYEQYF
TRBJ2-4 - TRBV9 once 13 TGTGCCAGTGGGGATCTAGCCAAAAACATTCAGTACTTC CASGDLAKNIQYF
TRBJ2-2 - TRBV15 - 14 TGTGCCACCAGCAGAGAAATTAGAACCGGGGAGCTGTTTTTT CATSREIRTGELFF
TRBJ2-7 - TRBV10-3 - 13 TGTGCCATCCCCGGGACGAGGACCTACGAGCAGTACTTC CAIPGTRTYEQYF
TRBJ1-2 - TRBV27 - 13 TGTGCCAGCAGTTTATCTCCTCACTATGGCTACACCTTC CASSLSPHYGYTF
TRBJ2-1 TRBD2 TRBV5-6 - 16 TGTGCCAGCAGCTGGCCCTCGGGGGGGAGAAACAATGAGCAGTTCTTC CASSWPSGGRNNEQFF
TRBJ1-1 - TRBV6-5 - 14 TGTGCCAGCAGTCGCCGCAACTACGCCCCTGAGGCTTTCTTT CASSRRNYAPEAFF
TRBJ2-3 TRBD2 TRBV5-4 once 15 TGTGCCAGCAGCTTGGCTAGCGGGAGTGCAGATACGCAGTATTTT CASSLASGSADTQYF
TRBJ2-7 TRBD1 TRBV9 once 15 TGTGCCAGCAGCAGCGACAGGGGTAGGTCCTACGAGCAGTACTTC CASSSDRGRSYEQYF
TRBJ1-1 - TRBV10-2 - 13 TGCGCCAGCAGTGAAGCAAGGGGCACTGAAGCTTTCTTT CASSEARGTEAFF
TRBJ1-6 - TRBV10-3 - 13 TGTGCCATCAGTGGCGGGGGCCATTCACCCCTCCACTTT CAISGGGHSPLHF
TRBJ1-2 - TRBV20-1 - 11 TGCAGTGCTAGGAGACAGACCGGCTACACCTTC CSARRQTGYTF
TRBJ2-2 TRBD1 TRBV2 - 15 TGTGCCAGCAGAGGGACAGGGCAGAACACCGGGGAGCTGTTTTTT CASRGTGQNTGELFF
TRBJ1-3 - TRBV19 - 13 TGTGCCAGTAGTATTTCTACAGGAAACACCATATATTTT CASSISTGNTIYF